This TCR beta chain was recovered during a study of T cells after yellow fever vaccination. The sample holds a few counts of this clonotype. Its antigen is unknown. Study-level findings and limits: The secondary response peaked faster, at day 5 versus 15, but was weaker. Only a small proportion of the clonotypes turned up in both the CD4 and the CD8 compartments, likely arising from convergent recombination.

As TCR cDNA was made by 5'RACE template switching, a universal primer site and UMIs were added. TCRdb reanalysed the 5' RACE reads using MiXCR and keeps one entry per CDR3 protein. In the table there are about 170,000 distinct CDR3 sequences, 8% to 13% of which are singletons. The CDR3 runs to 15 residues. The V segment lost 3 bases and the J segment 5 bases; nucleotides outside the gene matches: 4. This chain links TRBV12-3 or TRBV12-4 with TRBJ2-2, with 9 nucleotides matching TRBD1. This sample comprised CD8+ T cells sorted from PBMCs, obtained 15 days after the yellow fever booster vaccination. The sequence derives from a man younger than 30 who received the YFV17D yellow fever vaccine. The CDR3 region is CASSLWTGATGELFF. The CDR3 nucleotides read TGTGCCAGCAGTTTGTGGACAGGGGCAACCGGGGAGCTGTTTTTT.